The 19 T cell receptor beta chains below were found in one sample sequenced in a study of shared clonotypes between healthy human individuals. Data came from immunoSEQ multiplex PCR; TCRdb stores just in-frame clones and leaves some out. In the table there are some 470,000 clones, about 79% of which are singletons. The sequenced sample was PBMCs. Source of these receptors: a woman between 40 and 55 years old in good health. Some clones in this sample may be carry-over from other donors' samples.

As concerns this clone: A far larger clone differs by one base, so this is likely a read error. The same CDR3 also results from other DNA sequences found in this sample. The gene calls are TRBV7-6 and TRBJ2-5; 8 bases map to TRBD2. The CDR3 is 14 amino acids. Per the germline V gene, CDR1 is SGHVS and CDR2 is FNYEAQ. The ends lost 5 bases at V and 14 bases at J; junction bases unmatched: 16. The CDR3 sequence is CASSRAGEYYEQYF. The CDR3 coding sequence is TGTGCCAGCAGCCGAGCGGGGGAATACTACGAGCAATACTTC.

The CDR3 DNA reads as TGTGCCAGCAGCCCGGGACTGGATGAAAAACTGTTTTTT. As protein: CASSPGLDEKLFF. This chain connects TRBV7-9 to TRBJ1-4; D might be TRBD1 (5 bases). CDR3 length equals 13 residues. The V gene lost 5 bases and the J gene lost 6 bases, with 10 bases spanning the gap. CDR1 is SEHNR, CDR2 FQNEAQ, per germline (reference sequence).

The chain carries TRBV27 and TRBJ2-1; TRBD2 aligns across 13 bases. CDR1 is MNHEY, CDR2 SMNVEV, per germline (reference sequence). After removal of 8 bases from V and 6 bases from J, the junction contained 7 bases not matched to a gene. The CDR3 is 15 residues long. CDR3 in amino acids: CASSGLAGVTNEQFF. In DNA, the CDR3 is TGTGCCAGCTCTGGACTAGCGGGAGTTACCAATGAGCAGTTCTTC.

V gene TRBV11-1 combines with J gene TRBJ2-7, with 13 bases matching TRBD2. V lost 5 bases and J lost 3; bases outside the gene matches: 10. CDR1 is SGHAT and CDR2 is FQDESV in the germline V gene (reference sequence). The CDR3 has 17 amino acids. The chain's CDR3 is CASSPNWGLAGIYEQYF. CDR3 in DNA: TGTGCCAGCAGCCCTAACTGGGGACTAGCGGGGATCTACGAGCAGTACTTC.

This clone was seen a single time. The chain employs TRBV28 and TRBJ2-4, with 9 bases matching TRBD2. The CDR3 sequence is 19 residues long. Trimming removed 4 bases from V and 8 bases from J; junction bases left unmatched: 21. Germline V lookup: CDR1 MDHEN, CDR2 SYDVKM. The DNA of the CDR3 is TGTGCCAGCAGTTCCGGGGGCGGGAGGGCCTCTAGCCGGGGCGACATTCAGTACTTC. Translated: CASSSGGGRASSRGDIQYF.

Here the CDR3 reads CASSFAPSYEQYF. CDR3 bases: TGTGCCAGCAGTTTCGCACCTAGCTACGAGCAGTACTTC. The chain carries TRBV28 and TRBJ2-5; D is unresolved. TRBJ2-7 explains the end of the DNA better; the J call may be wrong. Germline CDR1 is MDHEN and CDR2 is SYDVKM. The CDR3 is 13 amino acids.

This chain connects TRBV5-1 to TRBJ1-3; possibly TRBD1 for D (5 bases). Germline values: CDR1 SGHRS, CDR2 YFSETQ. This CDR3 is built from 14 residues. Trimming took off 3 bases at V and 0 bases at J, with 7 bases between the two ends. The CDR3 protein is CASSWTSSGNTIYF. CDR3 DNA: TGCGCCAGCAGCTGGACAAGCTCTGGAAACACCATATATTTT. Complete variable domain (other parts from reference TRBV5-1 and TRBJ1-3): KAGVTQTPRYLIKTRGQQVTLSCSPISGHRSVSWYQQTPGQGLQFLFEYFSETQRNKGNFPGRFSGRQFSNSRSEMNVSTLELGDSALYLCASSWTSSGNTIYFGEGSWLTVV.

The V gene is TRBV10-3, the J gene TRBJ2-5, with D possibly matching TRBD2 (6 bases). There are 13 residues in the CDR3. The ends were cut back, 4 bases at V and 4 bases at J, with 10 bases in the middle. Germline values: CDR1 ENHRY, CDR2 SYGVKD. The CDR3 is CAISVGRSETQYF. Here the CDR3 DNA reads TGTGCCATCAGTGTGGGGAGGTCAGAGACCCAGTACTTC.

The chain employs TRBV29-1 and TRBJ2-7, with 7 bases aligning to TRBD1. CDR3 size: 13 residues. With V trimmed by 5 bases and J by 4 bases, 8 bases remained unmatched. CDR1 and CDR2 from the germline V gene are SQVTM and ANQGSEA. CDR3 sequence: CSVTGQAQYEQYF. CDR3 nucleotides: TGCAGCGTTACCGGACAGGCCCAGTACGAGCAGTACTTC.

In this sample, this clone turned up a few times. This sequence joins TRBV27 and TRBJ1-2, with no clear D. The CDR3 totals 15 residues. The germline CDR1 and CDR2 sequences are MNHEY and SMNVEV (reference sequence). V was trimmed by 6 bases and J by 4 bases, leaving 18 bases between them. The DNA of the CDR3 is TGTGCCAGCAGCTCTAGTCCGGGGTACAGCTATGGCTACACCTTC. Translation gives CASSSSPGYSYGYTF.

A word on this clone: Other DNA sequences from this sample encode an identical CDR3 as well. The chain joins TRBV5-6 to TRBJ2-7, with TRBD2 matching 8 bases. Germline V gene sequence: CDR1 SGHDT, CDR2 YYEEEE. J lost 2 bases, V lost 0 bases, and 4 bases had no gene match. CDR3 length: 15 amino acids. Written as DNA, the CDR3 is TGTGCCAGCAGCTTGGGAACGGGAGGGCCCTACGAGCAGTACTTC. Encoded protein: CASSLGTGGPYEQYF.

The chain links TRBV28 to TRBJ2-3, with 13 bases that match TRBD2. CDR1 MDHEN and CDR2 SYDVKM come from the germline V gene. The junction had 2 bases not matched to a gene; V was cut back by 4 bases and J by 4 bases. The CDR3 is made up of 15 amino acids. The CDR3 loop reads CASSWTSGSADTQYF. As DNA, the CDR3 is TGTGCCAGCAGTTGGACTAGCGGGAGCGCAGATACGCAGTATTTT.

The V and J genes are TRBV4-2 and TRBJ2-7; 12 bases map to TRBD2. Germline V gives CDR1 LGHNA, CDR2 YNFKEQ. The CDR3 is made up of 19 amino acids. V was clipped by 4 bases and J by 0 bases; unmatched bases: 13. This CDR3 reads CASSLLAGGQSRSSYEQYF. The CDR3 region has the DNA TGTGCCAGCAGCCTACTAGCGGGAGGCCAATCTAGGAGCTCCTACGAGCAGTACTTC.

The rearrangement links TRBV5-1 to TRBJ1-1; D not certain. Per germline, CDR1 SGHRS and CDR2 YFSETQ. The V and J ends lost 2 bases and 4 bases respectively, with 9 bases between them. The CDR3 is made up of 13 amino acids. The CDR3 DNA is TGCGCCAGCAGCTTTCGGGGATCCACTGAAGCTTTCTTT. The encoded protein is CASSFRGSTEAFF.

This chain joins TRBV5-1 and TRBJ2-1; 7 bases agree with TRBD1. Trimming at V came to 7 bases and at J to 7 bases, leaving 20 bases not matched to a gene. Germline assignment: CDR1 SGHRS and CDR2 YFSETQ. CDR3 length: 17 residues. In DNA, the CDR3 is TGCGCCAGCCCAAAGGGAGAGGGACAGACCCGTGGGAATGAGCAGTTCTTC. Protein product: CASPKGEGQTRGNEQFF.

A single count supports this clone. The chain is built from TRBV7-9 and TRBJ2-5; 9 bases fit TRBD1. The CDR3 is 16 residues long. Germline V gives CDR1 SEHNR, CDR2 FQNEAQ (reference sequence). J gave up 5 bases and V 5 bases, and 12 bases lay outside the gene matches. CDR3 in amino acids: CASSPNPGQGAETQYF. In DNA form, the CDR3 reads TGTGCCAGCAGCCCAAATCCGGGACAGGGTGCCGAGACCCAGTACTTC.

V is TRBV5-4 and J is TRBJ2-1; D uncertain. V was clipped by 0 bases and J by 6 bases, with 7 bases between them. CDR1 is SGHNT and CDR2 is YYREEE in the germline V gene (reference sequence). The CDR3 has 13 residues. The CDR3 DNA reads TGTGCCAGCAGCTTGGTTGCCGGCAATGAGCAGTTCTTC. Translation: CASSLVAGNEQFF.

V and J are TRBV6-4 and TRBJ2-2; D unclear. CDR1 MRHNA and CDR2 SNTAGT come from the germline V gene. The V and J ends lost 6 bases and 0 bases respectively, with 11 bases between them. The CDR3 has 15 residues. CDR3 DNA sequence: TGTGCCAGCAGCTTAGACAATCCGAACACCGGGGAGCTGTTTTTT. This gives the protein CASSLDNPNTGELFF.

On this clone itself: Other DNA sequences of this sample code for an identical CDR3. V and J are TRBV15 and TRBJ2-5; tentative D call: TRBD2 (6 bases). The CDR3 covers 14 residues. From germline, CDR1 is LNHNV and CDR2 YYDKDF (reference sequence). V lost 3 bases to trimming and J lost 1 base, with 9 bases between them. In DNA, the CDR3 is TGTGCCACCAGCAGGGGGGGAGCCCAAGAGACCCAGTACTTC. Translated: CATSRGGAQETQYF.